These 13 T cell receptor beta chains originate from one sample sequenced in a study of blood T cell repertoires in COVID-19. This table comes from immunoSEQ multiplex PCR, and its TCRdb copy is limited to in-frame clones, with some not included. Seen here are about 95,000 clones, under 95% observed once, and the top ten hold 3% to 4.5%. Sequenced: peripheral blood. Receptor source: a woman aged 50 to 60 in a cohort sampled during active COVID-19.

V and J are TRBV28 and TRBJ2-1; 7 bases map to TRBD1. V lost 5 bases, J lost 1 base, and 5 bases stayed unmatched. The V gene's germline CDR1 is MDHEN and CDR2 SYDVKM. This CDR3 contains 15 residues. The CDR3 DNA follows: TGTGCCAGCAGTCCCAGGGGGAGATCCTACAATGAGCAGTTCTTC. Amino acid sequence: CASSPRGRSYNEQFF.

The chain joins TRBV5-4 to TRBJ2-5; the match to TRBD2 covers 9 bases. Germline loops: CDR1 SGHNT, CDR2 YYREEE (reference sequence). V lost 0 bases and J lost 5; bases outside the gene matches: 5. The CDR3 length is 15 residues. CDR3 amino acids: CASSLDISGGETQYF. The CDR3, as DNA: TGTGCCAGCAGCTTGGATATTAGCGGGGGCGAGACCCAGTACTTC.

This clone was counted only a few times. The J gene is TRBJ1-1, the V gene TRBV19; D is ambiguous. The length of the CDR3 is 14 residues. V lost 10 bases to trimming and J lost 3 bases, with 18 bases between them. Germline V gene lookup returns CDR1 LNHDA and CDR2 SQIVND (reference sequence). CDR3 nucleotide sequence: TGTGCCATTTCAAACCGGTTTATGGACACTGAAGCTTTCTTT. It codes for CAISNRFMDTEAFF.

V usage is TRBV7-9 and J usage is TRBJ2-2; D gene uncertain. V shed 5 bases and J shed 5 bases, with 15 bases lying between them. Germline V gene lookup returns CDR1 SEHNR and CDR2 FQNEAQ (reference sequence). The CDR3 totals 15 residues. CDR3 coding DNA: TGTGCCAGCAGCAAAAGTCGCCCCGGGACCGGGGAGCTGTTTTTT. Its translation: CASSKSRPGTGELFF.

J is TRBJ2-3 and V is TRBV10-3; 14 nucleotides match TRBD2. The V gene's germline CDR1 is ENHRY and CDR2 SYGVKD. The CDR3 sequence is 17 residues long. J gave up 5 bases and V 6 bases, and 10 bases lay outside the gene matches. CDR3 nucleotide sequence: TGTGCCATCAGCACACGCGGGACTAGCGGGGGATTAGATACGCAGTATTTT. Protein product: CAISTRGTSGGLDTQYF.

The chain has TRBV2 and TRBJ2-1; 7 bases fit TRBD2. Trimming took 5 bases from V and 4 from J; bases not matched to a gene: 8. CDR1 SNHLY and CDR2 FYNNEI come from the germline V gene. The CDR3 consists of 15 residues. Written as DNA, the CDR3 is TGTGCCAGCAGTCGCGGGAGTAGCGTTTACAATGAGCAGTTCTTC. It translates to CASSRGSSVYNEQFF.

This sequence joins TRBV6-1 and TRBJ1-5; unclear D gene. The germline V and J ends were trimmed by 0 bases and 4 bases, with 10 bases remaining between them. This CDR3 region has 15 residues. The germline V gene encodes CDR1 MNHNS and CDR2 SASEGT. Here the CDR3 reads CASSEAPGGNQPQHF. The CDR3 DNA reads TGTGCCAGCAGTGAAGCGCCTGGCGGAAATCAGCCCCAGCATTTT.

The chain links TRBV5-1 to TRBJ2-2; 7 bases match TRBD2. Germline V lookup: CDR1 SGHRS, CDR2 YFSETQ. V lost 5 bases, J lost 10 bases, and 8 bases stayed unmatched. CDR3 length: 13 amino acids. CDR3 region: CASRAGVKSELFF. Written as DNA, the CDR3 is TGCGCCAGCAGGGCGGGAGTTAAATCGGAGCTGTTTTTT. The full variable domain, completed using reference TRBV5-1 and TRBJ2-2, is KAGVTQTPRYLIKTRGQQVTLSCSPISGHRSVSWYQQTPGQGLQFLFEYFSETQRNKGNFPGRFSGRQFSNSRSEMNVSTLELGDSALYLCASRAGVKSELFFGEGSRLTVL.

The chain employs TRBV19 and TRBJ1-6, with a weak D call TRBD1 (5 bases). There are 15 residues in the CDR3. The germline V gene has CDR1 LNHDA and CDR2 SQIVND (reference sequence). Trimming shortened V by 4 bases and J by 7 bases, and 14 bases separated the two germline ends. This CDR3 reads CASSKGVHGNSPLHF. In DNA, the CDR3 is TGTGCCAGTAGTAAAGGGGTTCATGGGAATTCACCCCTCCACTTT.

The CDR3 coding sequence is TGTGCCAGCAGTTTTTGGGGCGGGAGGGCCCAGACCCAGTACTTC. Amino acids: CASSFWGGRAQTQYF. The chain is built from TRBV28 and TRBJ2-5; 9 bases match TRBD2. The ends lost 3 bases at V and 6 bases at J; junction bases unmatched: 8. Germline CDR1 reads MDHEN; CDR2 reads SYDVKM. The length of the CDR3 is 15 residues.

This clone has only one observation. This chain connects TRBV18 to TRBJ1-4, with D perhaps matching TRBD1 (5 bases). The CDR3 sequence is 15 residues long. Trimming removed 6 bases from V and 5 bases from J, with 16 bases in between. Germline V gene data show CDR1 as KGHSH and CDR2 as LQKENI. The CDR3 is CASSGGPELNEKLFF. The CDR3 bases are TGTGCCAGCTCGGGGGGACCGGAGTTGAATGAAAAACTGTTTTTT.

Notes on this clone: This same CDR3 is encoded by further DNA sequences in the sample. The chain uses TRBV5-6 and TRBJ2-2; 9 nucleotides agree with TRBD1. The CDR3 spans 15 residues. The V and J ends lost 2 bases and 5 bases, in that order; junction bases with no gene match: 4. The V gene's germline CDR1 is SGHDT and CDR2 YYEEEE. The CDR3 protein is CASSFRDRATGELFF. The CDR3 coding sequence is TGTGCCAGCAGCTTCCGGGACAGGGCGACCGGGGAGCTGTTTTTT.

This chain joins TRBV7-8 and TRBJ2-3; TRBD2 matches at 11 bases. The CDR3 extends over 18 amino acids. Germline CDR1 reads SGHVS; CDR2 reads FQNEAQ. Trimming took 5 bases from V and 1 from J; bases not matched to a gene: 11. CDR3 sequence reads: CASSLGASGRSGTDTQYF. In DNA form, the CDR3 reads TGTGCCAGCAGCCTAGGTGCTAGCGGGAGGTCGGGCACAGATACGCAGTATTTT.